Here is one T cell receptor (beta chain) with its context. Antigen specificity is unknown. The data are from a study of graft-versus-host responses after intestinal transplantation. Study-level information: Once they had received anti-thymocyte globulin induction, all recipients took tacrolimus and steroids for around 3 years. General study results and limits: Within allografts, high graft-versus-host to host-versus-graft clonal ratios were seen among patients with graft-donor T cell macrochimerism. Detected in recipient marrow were GvH clones, some of which were first observed in ileum or blood. The study associated peak circulating GvH clone levels with early post-transplant HvG declines.

Trimming pared 4 bases from V and 2 bases from J, leaving 15 bases between. This CDR3 has 15 amino acids. In germline, CDR1 is MNHEY, CDR2 SVGAGI. The data were produced by immunoSEQ multiplex PCR, yet TCRdb's version contains in-frame clones alone and is incomplete. Counted here are over 75,000 clones, approximately 88% occurring once; the ten biggest clones make up around 0.35%. The TCR comes from a human donor who received an intestinal transplant. The chain recombines TRBV6-5 with TRBJ2-7; D is ambiguous. The material sequenced was unstimulated CD4+ T cells sorted from spleen or lymph node cells, taken before intestinal transplant. The CDR3 loop is CASSLSHSKTYEQYF. CDR3 bases: TGTGCCAGCAGTTTGTCCCACTCTAAAACCTACGAGCAGTACTTC.